This T cell receptor (beta chain) was found in a study of blood T cell repertoires in COVID-19. Across the whole study: Specimens from acute and convalescent COVID-19 originated in the United States, Italy and Spain. PBMCs, B-cell-depleted T cells, or T cells provided the cDNA or gDNA that made up the material.

Germline CDR1 and CDR2: SGHRS and YFSETQ. This CDR3 comprises 15 residues. With 0 bases clipped from V and 9 bases from J, the junction kept 4 bases outside the gene matches. As handled by the study authors: Cell counts per sample came from amplifying reference gene primers. Repertoires were generated with immunoSEQ multiplex PCR, while TCRdb's copy carries only in-frame clones and drops some. The V and J calls and the clone size are those of that table, but D and trimming were determined from the DNA. The sample records over 120,000 clones, about 87% being singletons. The sequence was collected from a woman aged 50 to 65 with active or convalescent COVID-19. The sample was peripheral blood. The rearrangement uses TRBV5-1 and TRBJ2-1; 12 bases map to TRBD2. DNA of the CDR3: TGCGCCAGCAGCTTGGGACTAGCGGGAGCGGTTGAGCAGTTCTTC. Amino acid sequence: CASSLGLAGAVEQFF.